A selection of T cell receptor beta chains follows, all from one sample in a study of T cell responses to AZD1222 COVID-19 vaccine. Produced via immunoSEQ multiplex PCR; TCRdb's table is partial and in-frame only. The table has about 200,000 clones, roughly 92% seen once. The input for sequencing was peripheral blood, taken 28 days after the second AZD1222 dose. The receptor set was obtained from an adult who received the AZD1222 COVID-19 vaccine. Both conserved end residues are part of each CDR3. D genes are given only for firm matches. The size of a clone is reported for some rows only, either as once, few or many, or as a class for expanded clones.

j_call clone_size d_call v_call cdr3_aa cdr3_nt
TRBJ2-3 - - TRBV9 CASSVVGGITDTQYF TGTGCCAGCAGCGTAGTTGGGGGAATAACAGATACGCAGTATTTT
TRBJ2-2 - - TRBV6-5 CASSYSRGYTGELFF TGTGCCAGCAGTTACAGTCGTGGATACACCGGGGAGCTGTTTTTT
TRBJ1-6 few - TRBV19 CASSINWGYNSPLHF TGTGCCAGTAGTATAAACTGGGGGTACAATTCACCCCTCCACTTT
TRBJ1-2 - - TRBV7-3 CASSLNLGPYTF TGTGCCAGCAGCTTAAATCTGGGACCCTACACCTTC
TRBJ1-6 - - TRBV28 CASSLRRLTNSPLHF TGTGCCAGCAGTTTAAGACGGCTTACAAATTCACCCCTCCACTTT
TRBJ1-2 - - TRBV5-1 CASSLEDWSGGYTF TGCGCCAGCAGCTTGGAAGACTGGTCGGGGGGCTACACCTTC
TRBJ1-6 - - TRBV5-6 CASSLESGSGSPLHF TGTGCCAGCAGCCTGGAATCGGGATCGGGGTCACCCCTCCACTTT
TRBJ1-5 - - TRBV5-6 CASSLYGRINQPQHF TGTGCCAGCAGCCTATACGGACGGATCAATCAGCCCCAGCATTTT
TRBJ2-3 - - TRBV18 CASSQHSSSTDTQYF TGTGCCAGCTCACAGCACTCGTCTAGCACAGATACGCAGTATTTT
TRBJ2-2 once TRBD1 TRBV6-5 CASSRTGTGELFF TGTGCCAGCAGTCGGACAGGGACCGGGGAGCTGTTTTTT
TRBJ2-3 - - TRBV9 CASSVGGADTQYF TGTGCCAGCAGCGTAGGTGGCGCAGATACGCAGTATTTT
TRBJ1-2 - TRBD1 TRBV28 CASKSGQARYGYTF TGTGCCAGCAAGTCTGGACAGGCCCGCTATGGCTACACCTTC
TRBJ2-3 - TRBD2 TRBV6-5 CASRSGLAGVDTQYF TGTGCCAGCAGGTCGGGACTAGCGGGGGTGGATACGCAGTATTTT
TRBJ2-5 once TRBD2 TRBV5-4 CASSPGTSGGQETQYF TGTGCCAGCAGCCCGGGAACTAGCGGGGGACAAGAGACCCAGTACTTC
TRBJ2-1 - TRBD1 TRBV29-1 CSGGTGDEQFF TGCAGCGGAGGGACAGGGGACGAGCAGTTCTTC
TRBJ1-1 once - TRBV12-3/TRBV12-4 CASSLDRHTEAFF TGTGCCAGCAGCTTAGACCGTCACACTGAAGCTTTCTTT
TRBJ1-5 - - TRBV6-5 CATTQTTQGPQHF TGTGCCACCACACAAACCACTCAGGGACCCCAGCATTTT
TRBJ1-4 - - TRBV28 CASSQEGKLFF TGTGCCAGCAGTCAAGAGGGGAAACTGTTTTTT
TRBJ2-2 - TRBD1 TRBV5-1 CASSRQGNTGELFF TGCGCCAGCAGCCGACAGGGGAACACCGGGGAGCTGTTTTTT
TRBJ2-5 once TRBD2 TRBV3-1/TRBV3-2 CASSQDPSGGGETQYF TGTGCCAGCAGCCAAGATCCCAGCGGGGGCGGGGAGACCCAGTACTTC
TRBJ1-5 - - TRBV5-5 CASSRDNLSNQPQHF TGTGCCAGCAGCCGAGACAATCTGAGCAATCAGCCCCAGCATTTT
TRBJ1-5 - - TRBV7-8 CASSLGFTSNQPQHF TGTGCCAGCAGCTTAGGATTTACTAGCAATCAGCCCCAGCATTTT
TRBJ1-1 - - TRBV18 CASSSRRAGEIGRNTEAFF TGTGCCAGCTCATCACGGCGGGCAGGAGAAATAGGGCGGAACACTGAAGCTTTCTTT
TRBJ1-2 - - TRBV7-2 CASSLGRERSYTF TGTGCCAGCAGCTTAGGACGGGAGAGGAGCTACACCTTC
TRBJ2-1 - - TRBV7-2 CASSSGASSYNEQFF TGTGCCAGCAGCTCCGGGGCGAGCTCCTACAATGAGCAGTTCTTC
TRBJ2-5 - - TRBV2 CASSDVPRETQYF TGTGCCAGCAGCGATGTGCCCCGGGAGACCCAGTACTTC
TRBJ2-3 few - TRBV6-1 CASSEQMPGHSTDTQYF TGTGCCAGCAGTGAGCAGATGCCGGGACACTCCACAGATACGCAGTATTTT
TRBJ1-5 - - TRBV18 CASSPYRQDPNQPQHF TGTGCCAGCTCACCGTACCGACAAGATCCCAATCAGCCCCAGCATTTT
TRBJ1-2 - - TRBV10-2 CATQPAGWDGYTF TGCGCCACCCAACCGGCCGGGTGGGATGGCTACACCTTC
TRBJ2-7 - TRBD1 TRBV18 CASSPGTGLSYEQYF TGTGCCAGCTCACCGGGGACAGGTTTGTCCTACGAGCAGTACTTC
TRBJ1-6 once - TRBV6-1 CASSEFSSSYNSPLHF TGTGCCAGCAGTGAATTTTCGAGCTCCTATAATTCACCCCTCCACTTT